Below are 27 T cell receptor beta chains sequenced from a single sample in a study of CD8+ T cells in alopecia areata (dated by TCRdb to 2017 to 2018). Cells from pooled mouse cutaneous lymph nodes were stained for CD4, CD8alpha, NKG2D, NKG2ACE and other markers and then sorted on a BD Influx. The method was the immunoSEQ multiplex PCR assay. To provide template for TCR sequencing, every sample had RNA extracted and reverse transcribed into cDNA. TCRdb retrieved this table from immuneACCESS and kept in-frame rearrangements only. Not all clones are present; in checked studies, unresolved V genes account for under half, and no reason is known for the remainder. The table notes 200,000 to 300,000 clones here, none of them singletons. The leading ten clones occupy about 1.1% of the sample. The sequenced material came from CD4+ T cells sorted from a lymph node. The receptor source for this set is a C3H/HeJ mouse with alopecia areata. The mouse line in question has MHC haplotype H2-k.

A few counts support this clone. Gene names and germline refer to mouse. Sequencing ends 4 residues short of the CDR3 end; the germline J gene provides the rest. The chain recombines TRBV1 with TRBJ2-5; 8 bases match TRBD1. This CDR3 region has 14 residues. The V gene's germline CDR1 is NSQYPW and CDR2 LRSPGD (reference sequence). The DNA read from the CDR3 is TGCACCTGCAGTGGAGACAGGGGAGAGGAC. It codes for CTCSGDRGED. The entire CDR3 protein is CTCSGDRGEDTQYF. The full variable domain, with the rest looked up from reference TRBV1 and TRBJ2-5, is VTLLEQNPRWRLVPRGQAVNLRCILKNSQYPWMSWYQQDLQKQLQWLFTLRSPGDKEVKSLPGADYLATRVTDTELRLQVANMSQGRTLYCTCSGDRGEDTQYFGPGTRLLVL.

This clone occurred a few times. All gene names here are mouse names. Coverage ceases 4 residues before the CDR3 finishes, and the germline J gene fills in the end. This chain links TRBV19 with TRBJ1-2; TRBD1 aligns across 7 bases. V shed 5 bases and J 0 bases; nucleotides not matched to a gene: 7. There are 15 residues in the CDR3. Germline lookup yields CDR1 FNHDT and CDR2 SITEND (reference sequence). CDR3 sequence: CASSPYRGPNSDYTF. The CDR3 DNA, read in part, is TGTGCCAGCAGCCCCTACAGGGGTCCAAACTCC. The variable domain in full, completed from reference TRBV19 and TRBJ1-2, reads GGIITQTPKFLIGQEGQKLTLKCQQNFNHDTMYWYRQDSGKGLRLIYYSITENDLQKGDLSEGYDASREKKSSFSLTVTSAQKNEMAVFLCASSPYRGPNSDYTFGSGTRLLVI.

The table lists this clone with a few counts. Genes here carry mouse names. Read data end 4 residues before the CDR3 end; the end is taken from the germline J gene. The chain has TRBV31 and TRBJ2-5; D gene uncertain. The length of the CDR3 is 14 residues. V dropped 5 bases and J dropped 2 bases, with 14 bases sitting between them. Germline V gene data show CDR1 as GKSSPN and CDR2 as SITVG. The DNA read from the CDR3 is TGTGCCTGGGGCCTCACAGCGATCCAAGAC. Protein sequence: CAWGLTAIQD. The whole CDR3 reads CAWGLTAIQDTQYF.

This clone was recorded a few times. Gene names and germline refer to mouse. Read sequence stops 4 residues before the CDR3 end, and the germline J gene provides the missing end. This chain connects TRBV17 to TRBJ2-1, with D maybe TRBD1 (6 bases). CDR1 MNHDT and CDR2 YYDKIL come from the germline V gene. The CDR3 is 15 amino acids. V was trimmed by 1 base and J by 0 bases, leaving 7 bases between them. The CDR3 bases that were read are TGTGCTAGCAGTAGAGGACAGGATAACTATGCT. Its protein product is CASSRGQDNYA. The complete CDR3 sequence is CASSRGQDNYAEQFF. The whole variable domain, filled in from reference TRBV17 and TRBJ2-1, reads DTTVKQNPRYKLARVGKPVNLICSQTMNHDTMYWYQKKPNQAPKLLLFYYDKILNREADTFEKFQSSRPNNSFCSLYIGSAGLEYSAMYLCASSRGQDNYAEQFFGPGTRLTVL.

In its sample, this clone was seen many times. All gene names here are mouse names. The CDR3 end is not reached by the read, which stops 4 residues before it; the germline J gene fills it in. V is TRBV13-1 and J is TRBJ2-2; 9 nucleotides line up with TRBD1. The V gene end was trimmed by 2 bases and the J gene end by 2 bases; junction bases not matched to a gene: 4. Germline loops: CDR1 NSHNY, CDR2 SYGAGN. The CDR3 extends over 16 amino acids. Incomplete CDR3 DNA: TGTGCCAGCAGTGAACAGGGGGCGCGGAACACCGGG. Its translation: CASSEQGARNTG. The full CDR3 reads CASSEQGARNTGQLYF.

Regarding this clone: Here the gene names and germline are mouse. The read stops 4 residues short of the end of the CDR3; the missing end is completed from the germline J gene. The rearrangement links TRBV5 to TRBJ2-1; 12 positions agree with TRBD2. Germline CDR1 LGHNA, CDR2 YNLKQL (reference sequence). CDR3 size: 16 residues. The CDR3 bases that were read are TGTGCCAGCAGCCAACCCCGACTGGGGGGGCAGGCT. It yields the protein CASSQPRLGGQA. The full CDR3 sequence reads CASSQPRLGGQAEQFF.

Comments on this clone: Mouse gene names apply. Coverage ceases 4 residues before the CDR3 finishes, and the germline J gene fills in the end. This sample also contains other DNA sequences that code for the same CDR3. The V and J genes are TRBV5 and TRBJ2-1; 8 bases fit TRBD1. The CDR3 totals 14 residues. Germline V gives CDR1 LGHNA, CDR2 YNLKQL (reference sequence). V shed 2 bases, J shed 3 bases, and the junction held 0 bases outside the gene matches. CDR3 DNA (partial): TGTGCCAGCAGCCAAACAGGGGGCTATGCT. Its protein product is CASSQTGGYA. The whole CDR3 sequence is CASSQTGGYAEQFF.

This clone has only a few counts. The germline and genes are mouse ones. The read terminates 4 residues before the CDR3 end, so the remaining end is supplied by the germline J gene. The V and J genes are TRBV17 and TRBJ2-7, with TRBD2 identical over 10 bases. The CDR3 sequence is 15 residues long. In germline, CDR1 is MNHDT, CDR2 YYDKIL. This CDR3 reads CASSRDWGGAYEQYF. The sequenced CDR3 bases are TGTGCTAGCAGTAGAGACTGGGGGGGCGCTTAT.

This clone has only a few counts. Gene names follow the mouse nomenclature. The CDR3 end lies 4 residues beyond the end of the read and is filled in from the germline J gene. Other DNA sequences of this sample code for an identical CDR3. The V call is TRBV19, the J call TRBJ2-7; 10 nucleotides align to TRBD2. V lost 4 bases and J lost 3; bases outside the gene matches: 4. The germline CDR1 and CDR2 sequences are FNHDT and SITEND (reference sequence). The CDR3 is 14 amino acids. CDR3 amino acids: CASSPTGGGYEQYF. CDR3 DNA (partial): TGTGCCAGCAGTCCAACTGGGGGGGGCTAT.

Many counts were recorded for this clone. Here the gene names and germline are mouse. The read ends 4 residues shy of where the CDR3 ends; the end is completed using the germline J gene. The sample contains more than one DNA sequence encoding this CDR3. V usage is TRBV19 and J usage is TRBJ2-1; 8 nucleotides agree with TRBD1. CDR1 and CDR2 from the germline V gene are FNHDT and SITEND (reference sequence). There are 15 residues in the CDR3. V trimming: 2 bases; J trimming: 4 bases; junction bases outside the gene matches: 5. The covered CDR3 bases are TGTGCCAGCAGTATCCCCGGACAGGGATATGCT. Translation: CASSIPGQGYA. The full CDR3 protein is CASSIPGQGYAEQFF. Drawing the rest from reference TRBV19 and TRBJ2-1, the complete variable domain is GGIITQTPKFLIGQEGQKLTLKCQQNFNHDTMYWYRQDSGKGLRLIYYSITENDLQKGDLSEGYDASREKKSSFSLTVTSAQKNEMAVFLCASSIPGQGYAEQFFGPGTRLTVL.

With regard to this clone: Genes and germline are mouse. The read gets to within 4 residues of the CDR3 end, and the germline J gene fills in the rest. This sample includes further DNA sequences coding for the same CDR3. This rearrangement joins TRBV13-2 to TRBJ2-3; D not certain. CDR1 and CDR2 (germline): NNHNN, SYGAGS (reference sequence). The CDR3 extends over 13 amino acids. Trimming removed 2 bases from V and 0 bases from J, with 4 bases in between. The CDR3 region is CASGETSAETLYF. The CDR3 bases that were read are TGTGCCAGCGGTGAAACTAGTGCAGAA.

With regard to this clone: Each gene name is a mouse one. The missing CDR3 end, 4 residues past where the read stops, is filled in from the germline J gene. Other DNA sequences in the same sample also yield this CDR3. The chain links TRBV1 to TRBJ2-7; TRBD2 is a possible D gene (7 bases). Trimming left V 3 bases short and J 0 bases short, with 9 bases between. The CDR3 is 14 residues long. Germline assignment: CDR1 NSQYPW and CDR2 LRSPGD (reference sequence). The CDR3: CTCSARGGSYEQYF. The covered CDR3 bases are TGCACCTGCAGTGCGAGGGGGGGCTCCTAT. The complete variable domain, with remaining parts taken from reference TRBV1 and TRBJ2-7, reads VTLLEQNPRWRLVPRGQAVNLRCILKNSQYPWMSWYQQDLQKQLQWLFTLRSPGDKEVKSLPGADYLATRVTDTELRLQVANMSQGRTLYCTCSARGGSYEQYFGPGTRLTVL.

This clone has more than one count but fewer than ten. Mouse names are used for the genes. The read gets to within 4 residues of the CDR3 end, and the germline J gene fills in the rest. V is TRBV14 and J is TRBJ2-5, with D possibly being TRBD2 (6 bases). Germline loops: CDR1 SGHDT, CDR2 FRDEAV. The CDR3 is 13 amino acids. The germline V and J ends were trimmed by 5 bases and 1 base, with 8 bases remaining between them. The CDR3 DNA, read in part, is TGTGCCAGCAGGTGGGGGTACCAAGAC. Amino acid sequence: CASRWGYQD. The CDR3 as a whole reads CASRWGYQDTQYF.

With respect to this clone: The DNA is left out, because the CDR3 cannot be placed on it with certainty; the CDR3 is given as TCRdb lists it. Gene and germline names: mouse. The chain carries TRBV23 and TRBJ2-2; TRBD2 was called by the table and not checked on the DNA. From germline, CDR1 is KGHTA and CDR2 FQNQQP. Counting both end residues, the CDR3 totals 16 amino acids. The CDR3 is CAPAVDWGANTGQLYF.

A word on this clone: The gene names given are mouse names. The CDR3 goes on 4 residues after the read ends, and that part is filled in from the germline J gene. J is TRBJ2-2 and V is TRBV19, with 10 nucleotides matching TRBD2. Germline V gene data show CDR1 as FNHDT and CDR2 as SITEND (reference sequence). Trimming cost V 5 bases and J 0 bases; bases outside gene matches: 7. The CDR3 runs to 17 residues. The CDR3 bases that were read are TGTGCCAGCAGGCCAGCCGGGACTGGGGCAAACACCGGG. Translated, it gives CASRPAGTGANTG. The CDR3, in full, reads CASRPAGTGANTGQLYF.

This clone was seen repeatedly, ten times or more. The genes and germline here are from mouse. In the same sample, other DNA sequences code for this CDR3. The CDR3 loop is CTCSAQGANTGQLYF. The sequenced part of the CDR3 DNA is TGCACCTGCAGTGCTCAGGGGGCAAACACCGGG. The rearrangement joins TRBV1 to TRBJ2-2; TRBD1 aligns across 7 bases. Read coverage stops 4 residues before the CDR3 terminus; the germline J gene supplies the remainder. The CDR3 runs 15 residues. After removal of 3 bases from V and 0 bases from J, the junction contained 1 base not matched to a gene. Germline loops: CDR1 NSQYPW, CDR2 LRSPGD (reference sequence). Based on the CDR3 plus reference TRBV1 and TRBJ2-2, the full variable domain is VTLLEQNPRWRLVPRGQAVNLRCILKNSQYPWMSWYQQDLQKQLQWLFTLRSPGDKEVKSLPGADYLATRVTDTELRLQVANMSQGRTLYCTCSAQGANTGQLYFGEGSKLTVL.

With respect to this clone: Germline and genes: mouse. The read ends 4 residues early relative to the CDR3; the germline J gene fills the gap. The chain employs TRBV13-1 and TRBJ2-3; 10 bases align to TRBD2. In germline, CDR1 is NSHNY, CDR2 SYGAGN. Trimming removed 3 bases from V and 0 bases from J; junction bases left unmatched: 4. The CDR3 is 16 residues long. This CDR3 is CASSGRTGGSAETLYF. CDR3 DNA (partial): TGTGCCAGCAGTGGAAGGACTGGGGGTAGTGCAGAA.

This clone was observed a handful of times. Mouse gene names and germline throughout. The CDR3 end is not reached by the read, which stops 4 residues before it; the germline J gene fills it in. The chain recombines TRBV13-3 with TRBJ1-1; 11 bases map to TRBD1. V was clipped by 6 bases and J by 4 bases; unmatched bases: 5. This CDR3 region has 14 residues. Germline V lookup: CDR1 NNHDY, CDR2 SYVADS. The covered CDR3 bases are TGTGCCAGCACTGGACAGGGGGCGCGCACA. This gives the protein CASTGQGART. The whole CDR3 reads CASTGQGARTEVFF.

For this clone: Gene names and germline refer to mouse. The DNA ends 4 residues before the CDR3 does, and the rest of the CDR3 is filled in from the germline J gene. The chain employs TRBV5 and TRBJ2-2; 10 bases agree with TRBD1. The CDR3 runs to 17 residues. Germline V gene sequence: CDR1 LGHNA, CDR2 YNLKQL (reference sequence). The trim removed 0 bases at V and 3 bases at J, leaving 4 bases unmatched. The CDR3 protein is CASSQDGGQGHTGQLYF. CDR3 DNA (partial): TGTGCCAGCAGCCAAGATGGGGGACAGGGGCACACCGGG.

This clone was seen more than once but under ten times. Germline and genes: mouse. The CDR3 goes on 4 residues after the read ends, and that part is filled in from the germline J gene. This chain connects TRBV1 to TRBJ2-5; TRBD2 agrees at 10 bases. The CDR3 totals 16 residues. Germline CDR1 NSQYPW, CDR2 LRSPGD (reference sequence). CDR3 region: CTCSAILGGQGDTQYF. The CDR3 bases that were read are TGCACCTGCAGTGCAATCCTGGGGGGGCAGGGAGAC.

This clone showed up just a few times. Mouse gene names and germline throughout. This sample includes further DNA sequences coding for the same CDR3. The CDR3 DNA, read in part, is TGTGCCAGCAGTGAGGGGGGGGCGGGTGCAGAA. Translation: CASSEGGAGAE. From start to end, the CDR3 is CASSEGGAGAETLYF. The chain couples TRBV13-1 to TRBJ2-3; 8 bases line up with TRBD2. The read ends 4 residues shy of where the CDR3 ends; the end is completed using the germline J gene. In germline, CDR1 is NSHNY, CDR2 SYGAGN. Trimming took 2 bases from V and 1 from J; bases not matched to a gene: 3. This CDR3 is built from 15 residues.

This clone was seen more than once but under ten times. Gene names and germline match the mouse. Sequencing ends 4 residues short of the CDR3 end; the germline J gene provides the rest. The chain combines TRBV13-3 with TRBJ2-5, with TRBD2 matching over 13 bases. Unmatched junction bases numbered 3, after V lost 3 bases and J lost 2 bases. The CDR3 is made up of 16 amino acids. Germline V gene lookup returns CDR1 NNHDY and CDR2 SYVADS. The CDR3 DNA, read in part, is TGTGCCAGCAGTGGGACTGGGGGGGCGCGCCAAGAC. Its translation: CASSGTGGARQD. The entire CDR3 sequence reads CASSGTGGARQDTQYF.

This clone appeared a few times. Genes and germline come from the mouse. The CDR3 end is not reached by the read, which stops 4 residues before it; the germline J gene fills it in. The J gene is TRBJ2-3, the V gene TRBV13-2; D call uncertain. CDR1 and CDR2 from the germline V gene are NNHNN and SYGAGS (reference sequence). Trimming took off 0 bases at V and 0 bases at J, with 8 bases between the two ends. The length of the CDR3 is 15 residues. The CDR3: CASGDGEPSAETLYF. The CDR3 DNA, read in part, is TGTGCCAGCGGTGATGGGGAACCTAGTGCAGAA.

On this clone itself: The genes and germline here are from mouse. The read ends 4 residues early relative to the CDR3; the germline J gene fills the gap. The chain uses TRBV5 and TRBJ2-3; either TRBD1 or TRBD2 may supply D (6 bases each). The CDR3 length is 14 residues. Trimming removed 1 base from V and 3 bases from J, with 8 bases in between. In germline, CDR1 is LGHNA, CDR2 YNLKQL (reference sequence). The CDR3 region is CASSQGGLAETLYF. The sequenced CDR3 bases are TGTGCCAGCAGCCAAGGGGGGCTGGCAGAA.

This clone was found a few times. Gene names denote mouse genes. The missing CDR3 end, 3 residues past where the read stops, is filled in from the germline J gene. The chain has TRBV13-1 and TRBJ1-6, with TRBD1 as a possible D gene (6 bases). TRBJ1-6 is an open reading frame, and its role is uncertain. Germline values: CDR1 NSHNY, CDR2 SYGAGN. V was clipped by 2 bases and J by 6 bases, with 9 bases between them. The CDR3 covers 14 residues. The CDR3: CASSEPDSNSPLYF. The DNA read from the CDR3 is TGTGCCAGCAGTGAGCCGGACAGTAATTCGCCC.

With regard to this clone: These gene names are mouse names. From the germline J gene comes the end of the CDR3, since the read stops 4 residues before it. The chain joins TRBV13-1 to TRBJ2-7; TRBD2 matches at 10 bases. The germline V gene encodes CDR1 NSHNY and CDR2 SYGAGN. This CDR3 is built from 14 residues. V shed 6 bases, J shed 0 bases, and the junction held 3 bases outside the gene matches. This CDR3 is CASKDWGDSYEQYF. The sequenced part of the CDR3 DNA is TGTGCCAGCAAAGACTGGGGGGACTCCTAT.

Note on this clone: The gene symbols are mouse symbols. Read data end 4 residues before the CDR3 end; the end is taken from the germline J gene. The chain is built from TRBV13-1 and TRBJ2-5; 7 bases align to TRBD2. The germline gives CDR1 NSHNY, CDR2 SYGAGN. The CDR3 loop spans 14 amino acids. The CDR3 here is CASSDGGGKDTQYF. The sequenced CDR3 bases are TGTGCCAGCAGTGATGGGGGGGGTAAAGAC.